These 13 T cell receptor beta chains came from one sample sequenced in a study of cytomegalovirus exposure and HLA in healthy donors. The data were produced by immunoSEQ multiplex PCR, yet TCRdb's version contains in-frame clones alone and is incomplete. The table records about 120,000 clones, roughly nine tenths of them present only once. Sample: PBMCs. The receptors were gathered from a woman younger than 30 in good health and CMV-seronegative.

V usage is TRBV6-5 and J usage is TRBJ2-1; 7 bases are a match to TRBD1. Per the germline V gene, CDR1 is MNHEY and CDR2 is SVGAGI. Losses at the gene ends were 2 bases for V and 1 base for J; bases not matched to a gene: 2. The CDR3 sequence is 15 residues long. For the CDR3, the DNA is TGTGCCAGCAGTTACACGGGACAGTCCTACAATGAGCAGTTCTTC. Translated, it gives CASSYTGQSYNEQFF.

The chain combines TRBV2 with TRBJ1-1, with D maybe TRBD1 (6 bases). Germline V gives CDR1 SNHLY, CDR2 FYNNEI. The V and J ends lost 4 bases and 0 bases respectively, with 9 bases between them. CDR3 length: 14 amino acids. This CDR3 is CASSVDRLNTEAFF. CDR3 DNA: TGTGCCAGCAGTGTTGACAGGTTGAACACTGAAGCTTTCTTT.

V gene TRBV19 combines with J gene TRBJ2-7, with D perhaps TRBD1 (6 bases). The CDR3 is 15 residues long. V lost 3 bases to trimming and J lost 0 bases, with 12 bases between them. Looked up from germline, CDR1 is LNHDA and CDR2 is SQIVND (reference sequence). DNA of the CDR3: TGTGCCAGTAGTATCATGCAGGGGAGCTCCTACGAGCAGTACTTC. Residues: CASSIMQGSSYEQYF.

The rearrangement uses TRBV6-6 and TRBJ1-5; TRBD1 aligns across 7 bases. The germline V gene encodes CDR1 MNHNY and CDR2 SVGAGI (reference sequence). The length of the CDR3 is 15 residues. V shed 5 bases, J shed 3 bases, and the junction held 7 bases outside the gene matches. DNA for the CDR3: TGTGCCAGCAGTCAGGACAGGAGGGTCAATCAGCCCCAGCATTTT. It codes for CASSQDRRVNQPQHF.

This clone appeared once. V and J are TRBV2 and TRBJ2-7, with 9 bases that match TRBD2. CDR1 is SNHLY and CDR2 is FYNNEI in the germline V gene. The CDR3 consists of 13 residues. Trimming cost V 6 bases and J 3 bases; bases outside gene matches: 3. DNA of the CDR3: TGTGCCAGCAGGGCGGGAGGGGTCTACGAGCAGTACTTC. Translating it yields CASRAGGVYEQYF.

The gene calls are TRBV10-1 and TRBJ2-7; a possible D gene is TRBD1 (6 bases). The CDR3 is made up of 16 amino acids. Trimming took 0 bases from V and 3 from J, leaving 15 bases between them. CDR1 WNHNN and CDR2 SYGVQD come from the germline V gene (reference sequence). In DNA form, the CDR3 reads TGCGCCAGCAGTGAGTCGACTCAGGGGAACCTCTACGAGCAGTACTTC. Encoded protein: CASSESTQGNLYEQYF.

This chain joins TRBV9 and TRBJ1-2; 7 positions agree with TRBD1. Germline V gene lookup returns CDR1 SGDLS and CDR2 YYNGEE. This CDR3 has 16 residues. Trimming at V came to 3 bases and at J to 5 bases, leaving 13 bases not matched to a gene. DNA for the CDR3: TGTGCCAGCAGCGCGGTACAGGGGACGCCCCTATATGGCTACACCTTC. It specifies CASSAVQGTPLYGYTF.

This clone was counted a single time. The genes are TRBV29-1 and TRBJ2-7, with 7 bases identical to TRBD1. V was pared by 6 bases and J by 3 bases, with 5 bases of the junction left unmatched. CDR3 length equals 12 residues. The germline V gene has CDR1 SQVTM and CDR2 ANQGSEA. The CDR3 spells CSVGQVGYEQYF. In nucleotides, the CDR3 is TGCAGCGTCGGACAGGTGGGCTACGAGCAGTACTTC.

V gene TRBV4-3 combines with J gene TRBJ2-7, with TRBD1 matching 7 bases. The trim removed 1 base at V and 6 bases at J, leaving 6 bases unmatched. The CDR3 length is 14 residues. The germline V gene has CDR1 LGHNA and CDR2 YSLEER. The chain's CDR3 is CASSQAEGAGEQYF. As DNA, the CDR3 is TGCGCCAGCAGCCAAGCTGAGGGGGCTGGCGAGCAGTACTTC.

The genes are TRBV29-1 and TRBJ2-2; possibly TRBD1 for D (6 bases). Germline CDR1 reads SQVTM; CDR2 reads ANQGSEA. CDR3 length: 13 amino acids. V lost 8 bases to trimming and J lost 1 base, with 11 bases between them. CDR3 nucleotides: TGCAGCATGAGGACAGTGAACACCGGGGAGCTGTTTTTT. Protein: CSMRTVNTGELFF.

This clone was seen ten or more times. The genes are TRBV28 and TRBJ1-1; D is unclear. Trimming took off 2 bases at V and 4 bases at J, with 14 bases between the two ends. Germline V gene lookup returns CDR1 MDHEN and CDR2 SYDVKM. The CDR3 is made up of 15 amino acids. CDR3 protein: CASSLGVEGGTEAFF. The DNA of the CDR3 is TGTGCCAGCAGTTTAGGGGTTGAGGGAGGCACTGAAGCTTTCTTT.

The V call is TRBV4-3, the J call TRBJ2-7, with 8 bases matching TRBD2. The ends lost 2 bases at V and 1 base at J; junction bases unmatched: 4. Germline-derived CDR1 and CDR2 are LGHNA and YSLEER. CDR3 length equals 15 residues. The CDR3 protein is CASSQTSGDSYEQYF. CDR3 sequence (DNA): TGCGCCAGCAGCCAAACTAGCGGAGATTCCTACGAGCAGTACTTC.

The chain uses TRBV30 and TRBJ2-1, with 7 bases matching TRBD2. V gave up 5 bases and J gave up 5 bases; unmatched junction bases: 6. The CDR3 has 13 residues. In germline, CDR1 is GTSNPN, CDR2 SVGIG (reference sequence). This chain's CDR3 is CAWGSGRDNEQFF. The CDR3 bases are TGTGCCTGGGGTAGCGGGCGGGACAATGAGCAGTTCTTC.